This section outlines one TCR beta chain sequence together with its context. Produced via immunoSEQ multiplex PCR; TCRdb's table is partial and in-frame only. The table includes some 74,000 clones, 83% detected once. The CDR3 totals 15 residues. CDR1 is LGHNA and CDR2 is YSLEER in the germline V gene. V lost 0 bases to trimming and J lost 5 bases, with 11 bases between them. This specimen comes from a study of control samples from healthy donors and cancer patients. The receptor was isolated from a man in his sixties in good health. The material sequenced was blood. The chain links TRBV4-3 to TRBJ2-1, with D perhaps TRBD1 (5 bases). CDR3 residues: CASSQDSIGDNEQFF. The CDR3, as DNA: TGCGCCAGCAGCCAAGATTCGATAGGGGACAATGAGCAGTTCTTC.